These 24 T cell receptor beta chains came from one sample sequenced in a study of T cells in Graves' hyperthyroidism and ophthalmopathy (dated by TCRdb to between 2018 and 2020). Library method: multiplex PCR. Data came from an Illumina HiSeq 2000. Amplification of TCR beta CDR3 regions was carried out from RNA transcripts. A first-round RT-PCR of the TCR CDR3 used the HTBI primer set with the Qiagen OneStep RT-PCR kit. TCRdb ran its own pipeline on the public reads, namely fastp trimming at Q25 and MiXCR clone calling, and kept in-frame beta chains. Here each entry gathers all rows of one CDR3 protein and keeps the most common genes and DNA. The sample table holds some 490,000 distinct CDR3 sequences, of which roughly a sixth were seen once. The ten top clones hold approximately 32% of the sample. The sample consisted of blood. The source of these receptors is a woman aged 25 to 39 with Graves' ophthalmopathy.

Many counts were recorded for this clonotype. CDR3 nucleotide sequence: TGCAGTGCTACAGCGGGAGGGGGCAATGAGCAGTTCTTC. Protein: CSATAGGGNEQFF. The rearrangement joins TRBV20-1 to TRBJ2-1; 10 bases agree with TRBD2. CDR3 size: 13 residues. Germline assignment: CDR1 DFQATT and CDR2 SNEGSKA (reference sequence). V was pared by 4 bases and J by 6 bases, with 3 bases of the junction left unmatched.

This chain uses TRBV28 with TRBJ1-2; D uncertain. Trimming cost V 2 bases and J 3 bases, with 10 bases left between them. Germline CDR1 MDHEN, CDR2 SYDVKM. This CDR3 has 14 amino acids. CDR3 DNA sequence: TGTGCCAGCAGTTTAAGGCAGGTCTACTATGGCTACACCTTC. Protein sequence: CASSLRQVYYGYTF.

This clonotype was found many times. The chain has TRBV28 and TRBJ2-5, with D perhaps TRBD1 (7 bases). From germline, CDR1 is MDHEN and CDR2 SYDVKM. The CDR3 runs 13 residues. V was trimmed by 10 bases and J by 7 bases, leaving 19 bases between them. CDR3 amino acids: CANAGQNSGTQYF. CDR3 DNA sequence: TGTGCCAACGCGGGACAGAACTCTGGGACCCAGTACTTC.

This clonotype was seen many times. This chain connects TRBV7-6 to TRBJ1-6, with 7 bases lining up with TRBD1. Per germline, CDR1 SGHVS and CDR2 FNYEAQ. V lost 5 bases and J lost 8; bases outside the gene matches: 3. The CDR3 length is 13 residues. CDR3 residues: CASSDTGDSPLHF. In nucleotides, the CDR3 is TGTGCCAGCAGCGATACAGGGGATTCACCCCTCCACTTT. Complete variable domain (other parts from reference TRBV7-6 and TRBJ1-6): GAGVSQSPRYKVTKRGQDVALRCDPISGHVSLYWYRQALGQGPEFLTYFNYEAQQDKSGLPNDRFSAERPEGSISTLTIQRTEQRDSAMYRCASSDTGDSPLHFGNGTRLTVT.

This clonotype was recorded many times. This chain connects TRBV20-1 to TRBJ2-1; 11 positions agree with TRBD2. Germline trimming cut 5 bases from V and 4 bases from J; bases unmatched to any gene: 10. Germline lookup yields CDR1 DFQATT and CDR2 SNEGSKA (reference sequence). The CDR3 runs to 16 residues. CDR3 sequence (DNA): TGCAGTGCTGGCTATGGGACTAGCGGAACTTACAATGAGCAGTTCTTC. Amino acids: CSAGYGTSGTYNEQFF.

As to this clonotype: This may be a read error, as it is one base from a much larger clone. J is TRBJ1-1 and V is TRBV28; no reliable D call. The CDR3 spans 16 residues. Germline CDR1 MDHEN, CDR2 SYDVKM. The CDR3 sequence: CASSKVQGLTNTGAFF. The CDR3 DNA reads as TGTGCCAGCAGCAAGGTCCAAGGACTTACGAACACTGGAGCTTTCTTT.

Ten or more counts support this clonotype. The gene calls are TRBV7-9 and TRBJ2-5; 9 bases align to TRBD2. The V gene end was trimmed by 4 bases and the J gene end by 5 bases; junction bases not matched to a gene: 11. This CDR3 has 16 residues. Germline V lookup: CDR1 SEHNR, CDR2 FQNEAQ (reference sequence). The CDR3 region has the DNA TGTGCCAGCAGCTCCCAGTGGGGACTAGCTTCTGAGACCCAGTACTTC. Translating gives CASSSQWGLASETQYF.

Notes on this clonotype: A read error may explain this, as a much larger clone is one base away. The chain couples TRBV20-1 to TRBJ1-5, with 7 bases lining up with TRBD1. CDR3 length equals 14 residues. With V trimmed by 0 bases and J by 5 bases, 4 bases remained unmatched. CDR1 and CDR2 from the germline V gene are DFQATT and SNEGSKA (reference sequence). This CDR3 reads CSARELGGDQPQHF. The CDR3 DNA is TGCAGTGCTAGAGAACTAGGGGGCGATCAGCCCCAGCATTTT.

This clonotype was counted a few times. The chain carries TRBV11-2 and TRBJ1-1; the D is unclear. From germline, CDR1 is SGHAT and CDR2 FQNNGV. The V end was cut by 4 bases, the J end by 10 bases, with 16 bases between. The CDR3 is 13 amino acids. The CDR3 DNA is TGTGCCAGCAGCTCTCTTGCGGCTATCGGAGCTTTCTTT. This sequence encodes CASSSLAAIGAFF.

The J gene is TRBJ2-1, the V gene TRBV4-3; D gene ambiguous. Per germline, CDR1 LGHNA and CDR2 YSLEER. V lost 3 bases, J lost 8 bases, and 11 bases lay in between. The CDR3 is made up of 13 amino acids. CDR3 nucleotide sequence: TGCGCCAGCAGCCAGGCTGAGTTCCATGAGCAGTTCTTC. This translates into CASSQAEFHEQFF.

This clonotype has more than one count but fewer than ten. This chain connects TRBV24-1 to TRBJ2-2; unclear D gene. Germline values: CDR1 KGHDR, CDR2 SFDVKD. The CDR3 covers 14 residues. V was clipped by 4 bases and J by 6 bases, with 11 bases between them. The CDR3 DNA reads TGTGCCACCAGTGAGTTCCATGGGGCCGGGGAGCTGTTTTTT. Its protein is CATSEFHGAGELFF.

This clonotype was picked up a small number of times. The chain is built from TRBV7-8 and TRBJ2-2, with TRBD1 matching 7 bases. CDR3 size: 14 residues. V dropped 5 bases and J dropped 3; count of bases not matched to a gene: 3. The germline V gene has CDR1 SGHVS and CDR2 FQNEAQ. CDR3 sequence: CASSDTGDTGELFF. In nucleotides, the CDR3 is TGTGCCAGCAGCGACACAGGGGACACCGGGGAGCTGTTTTTT. Variable domain in full (rest from reference TRBV7-8 and TRBJ2-2): GAGVSQSPRYKVAKRGQDVALRCDPISGHVSLFWYQQALGQGPEFLTYFQNEAQLDKSGLPSDRFFAERPEGSVSTLKIQRTQQEDSAVYLCASSDTGDTGELFFGEGSRLTVL.

This clonotype was detected ten times or more. The chain joins TRBV6-1 to TRBJ2-2; D is ambiguous. The V gene lost 5 bases and the J gene lost 3 bases, with 13 bases spanning the gap. The CDR3 covers 15 residues. Germline-derived CDR1 and CDR2 are MNHNS and SASEGT. The DNA for the CDR3 is TGTGCCAGCAGTTTAATAGAGGCCCACACCGGGGAGCTGTTTTTT. This sequence encodes CASSLIEAHTGELFF.

The chain uses TRBV4-1 and TRBJ1-1; D is unclear. Between the trimmed V and J ends, which lost 3 bases and 3 bases, there was a span of 20 bases. CDR3 length: 17 residues. CDR1 is MGHRA, CDR2 YSYEKL, per germline. DNA of the CDR3: TGCGCCAGCAGCCATAGGAATGGGGTCCGTCGGGACACTGAAGCTTTCTTT. It yields the protein CASSHRNGVRRDTEAFF.

The sample holds many counts of this clonotype. The rearrangement uses TRBV28 and TRBJ2-7; 9 bases match TRBD2. V lost 0 bases and J lost 3; bases outside the gene matches: 18. Germline V gene data show CDR1 as MDHEN and CDR2 as SYDVKM. The CDR3 has 20 residues. CDR3 sequence reads: CASSLWGVRAGGRPVYEQYF. The DNA of the CDR3 is TGTGCCAGCAGTTTATGGGGGGTGCGAGCGGGAGGCCGCCCAGTCTACGAGCAGTACTTC.

In its sample, this clonotype was seen many times. Here the CDR3 reads CASSRPTSGTYNEQFF. CDR3 bases: TGTGCCAGCAGTCGACCGACTAGCGGGACTTACAATGAGCAGTTCTTC. V and J are TRBV11-2 and TRBJ2-1; 11 nucleotides align to TRBD2. Trimming removed 6 bases from V and 4 bases from J; junction bases left unmatched: 8. The V gene's germline CDR1 is SGHAT and CDR2 FQNNGV. The CDR3 runs to 16 residues.

At least ten counts were recorded for this clonotype. The genes are TRBV5-1 and TRBJ2-1; D remains unclear. This CDR3 comprises 14 residues. Trimming took 5 bases from V and 6 from J, leaving 15 bases between them. Germline V gives CDR1 SGHRS, CDR2 YFSETQ. The CDR3 loop is CASRKENPVNEQFF. CDR3 DNA: TGCGCCAGCAGAAAGGAAAATCCTGTCAATGAGCAGTTCTTC.

This clonotype was observed many times. The rearrangement links TRBV28 to TRBJ2-2; possibly TRBD1 or TRBD2 for D (6 bases each). The length of the CDR3 is 16 residues. Germline CDR1 MDHEN, CDR2 SYDVKM. Trimming removed 6 bases at V and 5 bases at J, with 19 bases between. The DNA of the CDR3 is TGTGCCAGCAGCCTACCGGGGGCCCCCGCTACCGGGGAGCTGTTTTTT. This encodes CASSLPGAPATGELFF.

This clonotype was counted at least ten times. The genes are TRBV28 and TRBJ2-3; 12 bases are shared with TRBD2. This CDR3 has 15 residues. The junction had 5 bases not matched to a gene; V was cut back by 6 bases and J by 4 bases. The germline V gene encodes CDR1 MDHEN and CDR2 SYDVKM. This CDR3 reads CASRTGTSGSDTQYF. The DNA of the CDR3 is TGTGCCAGCAGGACTGGGACTAGCGGGTCAGATACGCAGTATTTT.

This clonotype was observed many times. This rearrangement joins TRBV7-8 to TRBJ1-1; the D is unclear. This CDR3 is 14 amino acids long. Germline V gives CDR1 SGHVS, CDR2 FQNEAQ. Trimming took off 5 bases at V and 2 bases at J, with 12 bases between the two ends. The CDR3 region is CASSPSIQNTEAFF. Here the CDR3 DNA reads TGTGCCAGCAGCCCCAGTATACAAAACACTGAAGCTTTCTTT.

The table lists this clonotype with many counts. The CDR3, as DNA: TGTGCCAGCAGCTCGCTAGGCCGGAACACGCAGTATTTT. Its translation is CASSSLGRNTQYF. V usage is TRBV7-2 and J usage is TRBJ2-3; D remains ambiguous. This CDR3 is 13 amino acids long. Trimming shortened V by 4 bases and J by 9 bases, and 14 bases separated the two germline ends. Germline CDR1 SGHTA, CDR2 FQGNSA.

This clonotype was detected many times. The chain recombines TRBV6-1 with TRBJ2-1, with unresolved D. Germline V lookup: CDR1 MNHNS, CDR2 SASEGT. V shed 1 base and J shed 5 bases, with 3 bases lying between them. The CDR3 spans 12 residues. The CDR3 is CASSEGDNEQFF. The CDR3, as DNA: TGTGCCAGCAGTGAAGGCGACAATGAGCAGTTCTTC.

The chain joins TRBV11-2 to TRBJ2-3; D gene uncertain. CDR1 and CDR2 from the germline V gene are SGHAT and FQNNGV. The CDR3 has 14 residues. The ends were cut back, 0 bases at V and 8 bases at J, with 12 bases in the middle. CDR3 sequence: CASSLEANSVTQYF. CDR3 nucleotide sequence: TGTGCCAGCAGCTTAGAGGCGAATTCTGTTACGCAGTATTTT.

This clonotype was recorded many times. CDR3 bases: TGTGCCAGCAGTCTGGACCGGGACAGGGGAGAGGAGACCCAGTACTTC. Residues: CASSLDRDRGEETQYF. J is TRBJ2-5 and V is TRBV28, with TRBD1 matching over 10 bases. The germline gives CDR1 MDHEN, CDR2 SYDVKM. The CDR3 has 16 amino acids. V gave up 5 bases and J gave up 5 bases; unmatched junction bases: 11.